Shown below are 10 T cell receptor beta chains from a single sample sequenced in a study of post-analysis software for immune sequencing data. Study-wide findings and caveats: The five TRBV segments detected at higher frequency in patients than in controls included TRBV5-6, TRBV5-1 and TRBV20-1.

Researchers reported that TCR beta cDNA libraries carried unique molecular identifiers. TCRdb re-called the PCR reads with MiXCR, one entry per CDR3 protein. The table includes hundreds of thousands of distinct CDR3 sequences, less than 40% detected once. These receptors have no known antigen. Sequencing used blood. The receptors shown here come from a girl aged 2-9 years with multiple sclerosis.

V gene TRBV14 combines with J gene TRBJ2-7, with 9 bases fitting TRBD1. The CDR3 runs 16 residues. Trimming at V came to 4 bases and at J to 5 bases, leaving 12 bases not matched to a gene. CDR1 and CDR2 from the germline V gene are SGHDN and FVKESK. The CDR3 loop is CASSPRRRDRVHEQYF. For the CDR3, the DNA is TGTGCCAGCAGCCCCCGACGCCGGGACAGGGTTCACGAGCAGTACTTC.

This clonotype was counted a few times. This chain connects TRBV20-1 to TRBJ2-7; 8 bases are shared with TRBD1. This CDR3 is built from 13 residues. V dropped 5 bases and J dropped 5; count of bases not matched to a gene: 8. Germline CDR1 reads DFQATT; CDR2 reads SNEGSKA (reference sequence). CDR3 nucleotide sequence: TGCAGTGCTCCCACCCAGGGGGCAAACGAGCAGTACTTC. Protein: CSAPTQGANEQYF.

As regards this clonotype: Compared with germline, one end of the junction differs, possibly owing to a read error. The V gene is TRBV5-1, the J gene TRBJ1-2; 7 nucleotides match TRBD1. The germline V gene encodes CDR1 SGHRS and CDR2 YFSETQ. This CDR3 spans 16 amino acids. CDR3 in amino acids: CASSLSGQAANYGCTF. The DNA for the CDR3 is TGCGCCAGCAGCTTGTCCGGACAGGCTGCTAACTATGGCTGCACCTTC.

The gene calls are TRBV20-1 and TRBJ2-7; 10 nucleotides match TRBD2. Looked up from germline, CDR1 is DFQATT and CDR2 is SNEGSKA (reference sequence). The CDR3 is 13 amino acids. Trimming cost V 8 bases and J 7 bases; bases outside gene matches: 11. CDR3 bases: TGCAGTACTACTAGCGGGATGGTGAGGGAGCAGTACTTC. Translating it yields CSTTSGMVREQYF.

The chain joins TRBV28 to TRBJ2-1, with D maybe TRBD2 (6 bases). The V gene's germline CDR1 is MDHEN and CDR2 SYDVKM. Trimming left V 2 bases short and J 0 bases short, with 11 bases between. This CDR3 is built from 16 residues. CDR3 DNA sequence: TGTGCCAGCAGTTTACCTGTCGGGGGCTCCTACAATGAGCAGTTCTTC. This codes for CASSLPVGGSYNEQFF.

This clonotype was seen only a few times. The chain links TRBV28 to TRBJ1-6; 10 bases are shared with TRBD1. Per the germline V gene, CDR1 is MDHEN and CDR2 is SYDVKM. Losses at the gene ends were 6 bases for V and 4 bases for J; bases not matched to a gene: 6. The CDR3 is made up of 16 amino acids. As DNA, the CDR3 is TGTGCCAGCAGGCGGGACAGGGGATCTTATAATTCACCCCTCCACTTT. Its protein product is CASRRDRGSYNSPLHF.

The genes are TRBV10-3 and TRBJ2-3, with TRBD2 identical over 11 bases. This CDR3 has 16 amino acids. CDR1 and CDR2 (germline): ENHRY, SYGVKD. V lost 6 bases, J lost 1 base, and 6 bases stayed unmatched. The CDR3 is CAIRETSGGRTDTQYF. The CDR3 bases are TGTGCCATCAGGGAAACTAGCGGGGGCCGCACAGATACGCAGTATTTT.

The rearrangement joins TRBV20-1 to TRBJ2-7; D not resolved. The CDR3 is 12 residues long. V was cut by 2 bases and J by 1 base, with 6 bases left in between. Germline CDR1 reads DFQATT; CDR2 reads SNEGSKA (reference sequence). The CDR3 reads CSARQSSYEQYF. The CDR3, as DNA: TGCAGTGCTAGACAGTCATCCTACGAGCAGTACTTC.

The chain recombines TRBV15 with TRBJ1-1; D uncertain. Germline V gene sequence: CDR1 LNHNV, CDR2 YYDKDF (reference sequence). The V end lost 5 bases, the J end lost 4 bases, and 17 bases lay between the germline ends. The CDR3 length is 15 residues. This CDR3 reads CATSLYRTLSTEAFF. CDR3 in DNA: TGTGCCACCAGCTTATACCGGACCCTGAGCACTGAAGCTTTCTTT.

The rearrangement links TRBV9 to TRBJ2-7; unclear D gene. Germline V CDR1 and CDR2: SGDLS, YYNGEE. The V end was cut by 3 bases, the J end by 11 bases, with 12 bases between. The CDR3 totals 11 residues. CDR3 loop: CASSALKRKYF. The CDR3, as DNA: TGTGCCAGCAGCGCATTGAAACGGAAGTACTTC.